This T cell receptor beta chain was retrieved from a study of vaccination effects on CD4 cells after COVID-19 (dated 2022 in TCRdb). Background on the whole study: Each participant received two doses of an mRNA SARS-CoV-2 vaccine, either BNT162b2 or mRNA-1273. The study compared SARS-CoV-2 spike-specific CD4+ TCR repertoires before and after mRNA vaccination in COVID-19 convalescent patients and infection-naive vaccine recipients. Altogether, around ten COVID-19 convalescent patients and several SARS-CoV-2-naive healthy vaccine recipients made up the full study. Cultures from other donors in the study were sequenced with the Oncomine TCR Beta short-read assay on an Illumina iSeq 100. The investigation overall reported the following: Clones induced by infection and clones induced by vaccination both contracted markedly at late timepoints after vaccination, which fits with T cell responses waning over time. Limitations of the study were the small number of convalescent patients and the absence of early post-infection timepoints. Among healthy vaccine recipients, nearly all vaccine-induced clones were SARS-CoV-2 mono-reactive, and just 1 of 255 was cross-reactive with common cold coronaviruses.

To prepare the library, the immunoSEQ multiplex PCR assay was applied. DNA from the CD4+ T cells that had been cultured and isolated underwent TCR beta CDR3 sequencing. The authors' pipeline ran thus. Non-productive TCR sequences were removed, reads were trimmed to the CDR3 region, and CDR3s of at least 7 amino acids were retained. Antigen-specific clonotypes were identified using the MANAFEST web app by comparison of expansion in peptide wells against reference cultures. Positive clones required FDR<0.05 expansion versus reference and all other wells, odds ratio above 5, and frequency above 0.1% in two replicate wells. A clonotype was defined as cross-reactive if the clonotype was significantly expanded both in SARS-CoV-2 spike wells and in at least one common cold coronavirus spike condition. CDR3 similarity was assessed by Levenshtein distance using the stringdist R package, and unrooted trees were constructed with ape in R 3.6.1. TCRdb provides this immuneACCESS table in a form limited to in-frame rearrangements. Some clones are lacking; in checked studies, under half of them reflect an unresolved V gene, and why the rest are absent is not known. V and J calls and clone size are copied from that table; D and trimming were computed from the DNA. The table for this sample lists 26,000 or so clones; around three quarters of them were counted only once. Of the sample, 22% falls within the top ten clones.

CDR1 SQVTM and CDR2 ANQGSEA were looked up in the germline V gene. The CDR3 holds 11 amino acids from the cysteine to the phenylalanine. The DNA shown is the 33-base CDR3, in frame from base 1. With regard to this clone: This clone's antigen is unknown. The sample holds no much larger clone one base away, and base qualities are not on file.

In the ViraFEST assay, PBMC were stimulated with viral peptide pools, and TCR sequencing was then used to find antigen-specific CD4+ T cell clonotypes based on their expansion. After 10 to 11 days of culture, CD4+ T cells were isolated with the EasySep CD4+ T cell isolation kit. The absence of prior SARS-CoV-2 infection in healthy vaccine recipients was confirmed by negative nucleocapsid antibodies before and after vaccination. Each well held fewer than 2.5 million PBMC cultured in IMDM containing about 5.4% human AB serum, roughly 10 IU/ml IL-2 and gentamicin, along with approximately 10 ug/ml peptides. On days 3 and 7, half of the culture medium was replaced with fresh IL-2-containing medium. Unless noted otherwise, every peptide stimulation condition was cultured in triplicate wells. Using Ficoll-Paque Plus gradient centrifugation, PBMC were separated from whole blood and then either used fresh or cryopreserved at -140C. The overlapping peptide pools covered the spike proteins of SARS-CoV-2 and of the common cold coronaviruses HCoV-NL63, HCoV-OC43 and HCoV-229E. The QIAamp micro DNA kit was used to extract genomic DNA from the cultured CD4+ T cells.

This sample comprised CD4+ T cells from PBMCs cultured with HCoV-NL63 spike peptides, obtained before COVID-19 vaccination. According to the study, the label for this sample's cell subset or site signals: HCoV-NL63 spike overlapping peptide pool stimulation. This clonotype was sampled from a human donor who received a COVID-19 vaccine. Rearrangement joined TRBV29-1 to TRBJ1-2, with TRBD1 identical over 7 junction bases. The CDR3 in this case is CSGGTDYGYTF. The nucleotide sequence is given as TGCAGTGGGGGGACAGACTATGGCTACACCTTC.